Shown below are 26 T cell receptor beta chains from a single sample sequenced in a study of OX40 agonist ivuxolimab in advanced cancers. Sequencing was performed with immunoSEQ multiplex PCR; in TCRdb, only in-frame clones are kept and a portion is missing. Seen here are about 62,000 clones, 70% to 85% observed once, and the top ten hold around 2.4%. The sample in question was CD4+ or CD8+ T cells sorted from blood, obtained in a trial of the OX40 agonist ivuxolimab. The receptors shown here come from an adult with an advanced solid tumor such as melanoma, head and neck, liver or kidney cancer.

J is TRBJ1-1 and V is TRBV6-1; 7 positions match TRBD1. Germline CDR1 MNHNS, CDR2 SASEGT. CDR3 length equals 14 residues. Losses at the gene ends were 2 bases for V and 2 bases for J; bases not matched to a gene: 2. The CDR3 nucleotides read TGTGCCAGCAGTGAACCAGGGGGTAACACTGAAGCTTTCTTT. Encoded protein: CASSEPGGNTEAFF.

The chain couples TRBV5-1 to TRBJ1-3; 8 bases line up with TRBD1. Judging by the DNA end, TRBJ2-2 fits better; the J call may be wrong. This CDR3 comprises 15 residues. Germline loops: CDR1 SGHRS, CDR2 YFSETQ. CDR3 nucleotide sequence: TGCGCCAGCAGCGAGGGACAGGTGAACACCGGGGAGCTGTTTTTT. This codes for CASSEGQVNTGELFF.

The rearrangement joins TRBV28 to TRBJ1-2; D unclear. CDR1 and CDR2 from the germline V gene are MDHEN and SYDVKM. This CDR3 spans 14 amino acids. V dropped 7 bases and J dropped 2 bases, with 14 bases sitting between them. The DNA for the CDR3 is TGTGCCAGCACCTCTGTTGGATCCAACTATGGCTACACCTTC. It yields the protein CASTSVGSNYGYTF.

The J gene is TRBJ1-2, the V gene TRBV2; 7 bases agree with TRBD1. Germline trimming cut 2 bases from V and 4 bases from J; bases unmatched to any gene: 7. Germline loops: CDR1 SNHLY, CDR2 FYNNEI. The CDR3 runs 15 residues. CDR3 amino acids: CASSERGRFGYGYTF. The DNA for the CDR3 is TGTGCCAGCAGTGAAAGGGGGCGCTTCGGCTATGGCTACACCTTC.

This clone was detected a few times. The V and J genes are TRBV5-1 and TRBJ1-1, with a weak D call TRBD1 (6 bases). The CDR3 extends over 15 amino acids. Trimming stripped 3 bases from V and 4 bases from J, with 16 bases between. Per germline, CDR1 SGHRS and CDR2 YFSETQ. CDR3 residues: CASSSQTGLLTEAFF. CDR3 nucleotides: TGCGCCAGCAGCTCACAAACAGGGTTGCTCACTGAAGCTTTCTTT.

This chain connects TRBV11-2 to TRBJ2-7; D might be TRBD2 (5 bases). The CDR3 runs to 15 residues. V was clipped by 5 bases and J by 0 bases, with 14 bases between them. The germline gives CDR1 SGHAT, CDR2 FQNNGV. Here the CDR3 reads CASSQITGSSYEQYF. For the CDR3, the DNA is TGTGCCAGCAGCCAAATTACGGGGTCCTCCTACGAGCAGTACTTC.

This chain joins TRBV18 and TRBJ2-5; TRBD2 is a possible D gene (6 bases). Trimming shortened V by 8 bases and J by 5 bases, and 6 bases separated the two germline ends. The CDR3 has 10 amino acids. Germline loops: CDR1 KGHSH, CDR2 LQKENI. CDR3 in amino acids: CASGGETQYF. CDR3 sequence (DNA): TGTGCCAGCGGGGGGGAGACCCAGTACTTC.

CDR3 DNA sequence: TGTGCCAGCAGTCCCCCCCTGGATGAGCAGTTCTTC. Residues: CASSPPLDEQFF. The chain recombines TRBV6-1 with TRBJ2-1; D gene uncertain. The CDR3 consists of 12 residues. The germline gives CDR1 MNHNS, CDR2 SASEGT. The V gene lost 5 bases and the J gene lost 8 bases, with 10 bases spanning the gap.

CDR3 coding DNA: TGTGCCAGCAGCCAATGGACTAGCGGGGCCTACAATGAGCAGTTCTTC. This sequence encodes CASSQWTSGAYNEQFF. The rearrangement links TRBV6-6 to TRBJ2-1; 12 bases agree with TRBD2. CDR3 length: 16 residues. V was pared by 6 bases and J by 2 bases, with 5 bases of the junction left unmatched. In germline, CDR1 is MNHNY, CDR2 SVGAGI (reference sequence).

The rearrangement links TRBV7-9 to TRBJ2-4; unclear D gene. This CDR3 contains 13 residues. V was shortened by 8 bases and J by 9 bases, with 17 bases between the two germline ends. CDR1 is SEHNR, CDR2 FQNEAQ, per germline (reference sequence). CDR3 amino acids: CASSKVRMGIQYF. The CDR3 coding sequence is TGTGCCAGCTCAAAGGTCCGGATGGGCATTCAGTACTTC.

The rearrangement links TRBV5-4 to TRBJ1-1, with D maybe TRBD1 (6 bases). V was shortened by 5 bases and J by 4 bases, with 15 bases between the two germline ends. This CDR3 is built from 14 residues. Germline CDR1 and CDR2: SGHNT and YYREEE (reference sequence). The chain's CDR3 is CASSLQGAGTEAFF. Here the CDR3 DNA reads TGTGCCAGCAGTTTACAGGGAGCAGGCACTGAAGCTTTCTTT.

The chain employs TRBV6-5 and TRBJ1-4; D is unclear. V was cut by 2 bases and J by 1 base, with 11 bases left in between. This CDR3 is built from 16 residues. Germline CDR1 is MNHEY and CDR2 is SVGAGI. The DNA of the CDR3 is TGTGCCAGCAGTTACAACGGAGGGAAAACTAATGAAAAACTGTTTTTT. Translating gives CASSYNGGKTNEKLFF.

The J gene is TRBJ2-3, the V gene TRBV5-1; D remains ambiguous. The CDR3 covers 14 residues. Trimming shortened V by 3 bases and J by 1 base, and 9 bases separated the two germline ends. Germline-derived CDR1 and CDR2 are SGHRS and YFSETQ. CDR3 sequence (DNA): TGCGCCAGCAGCTCGGGCTGGGGCACAGATACGCAGTATTTT. This translates into CASSSGWGTDTQYF.

The rearrangement links TRBV19 to TRBJ1-1; tentative D call: TRBD1 (5 bases). V lost 5 bases and J lost 4, with 17 bases in between. The CDR3 is 15 amino acids. CDR1 LNHDA and CDR2 SQIVND come from the germline V gene (reference sequence). In nucleotides, the CDR3 is TGTGCCAGTAGTCAGACCGGAATCGGGGGCACTGAAGCTTTCTTT. Translated, it gives CASSQTGIGGTEAFF. Complete variable domain (other parts from reference TRBV19 and TRBJ1-1): DGGITQSPKYLFRKEGQNVTLSCEQNLNHDAMYWYRQDPGQGLRLIYYSQIVNDFQKGDIAEGYSVSREKKESFPLTVTSAQKNPTAFYLCASSQTGIGGTEAFFGQGTRLTVV.

The chain couples TRBV5-1 to TRBJ1-1; 10 bases match TRBD1. V shed 4 bases, J shed 1 base, and the junction held 10 bases outside the gene matches. Germline CDR1 SGHRS, CDR2 YFSETQ. This CDR3 region has 17 residues. CDR3 bases: TGCGCCAGCAGCCCCAGTACGGGACAGGGGTGGAACACTGAAGCTTTCTTT. Protein product: CASSPSTGQGWNTEAFF.

The V gene is TRBV28, the J gene TRBJ2-7, with D possibly matching TRBD1 (5 bases). V was pared by 5 bases and J by 3 bases, with 14 bases between. The CDR3 length is 14 residues. Per the germline V gene, CDR1 is MDHEN and CDR2 is SYDVKM. In DNA, the CDR3 is TGTGCCAGCAGTCCAGACAGAGCCATCTACGAGCAGTACTTC. This codes for CASSPDRAIYEQYF.

This clone was seen once. This sequence joins TRBV21-1 and TRBJ2-7; the table calls TRBD2, which could not be checked here. TRBV21-1 is designated a pseudogene. The CDR3 sequence is 12 residues long. CDR3 sequence reads: CASRPGLYEQYF. DNA for the CDR3: TGTGCCAGCAGACCGGGACTCTACGAGCAGTACTTC.

The J gene is TRBJ2-5, the V gene TRBV7-2; TRBD1 or TRBD2 may be the D gene (6 bases each). The CDR3 totals 14 residues. The V end was cut by 7 bases, the J end by 5 bases, with 17 bases between. Germline-derived CDR1 and CDR2 are SGHTA and FQGNSA. The CDR3 reads CASTPNGGGETQYF. For the CDR3, the DNA is TGTGCCAGCACCCCAAACGGGGGCGGCGAGACCCAGTACTTC.

This chain links TRBV19 with TRBJ2-2; 8 bases agree with TRBD1. J gave up 7 bases and V 0 bases, and 4 bases lay outside the gene matches. The CDR3 sequence is 15 residues long. CDR1 is LNHDA, CDR2 SQIVND, per germline (reference sequence). Here the CDR3 DNA reads TGTGCCAGTAGTATAGACAGGGGGCTTGGCGGGGAGCTGTTTTTT. Translation gives CASSIDRGLGGELFF.

The chain links TRBV11-2 to TRBJ2-6, with unresolved D. This CDR3 contains 18 residues. Trimming left V 3 bases short and J 0 bases short, with 15 bases between. Germline V gives CDR1 SGHAT, CDR2 FQNNGV. The CDR3 here is CASSLGNYPISGANVLTF. The CDR3 DNA reads as TGTGCCAGCAGCTTGGGCAACTACCCCATCTCTGGGGCCAACGTCCTGACTTTC. Full variable domain (remainder filled in from reference TRBV11-2 and TRBJ2-6): EAGVAQSPRYKIIEKRQSVAFWCNPISGHATLYWYQQILGQGPKLLIQFQNNGVVDDSQLPKDRFSAERLKGVDSTLKIQPAKLEDSAVYLCASSLGNYPISGANVLTFGAGSRLTVL.

The V gene is TRBV19, the J gene TRBJ2-1; 7 nucleotides align to TRBD1. Per the germline V gene, CDR1 is LNHDA and CDR2 is SQIVND (reference sequence). V shed 5 bases and J 15 bases; nucleotides not matched to a gene: 16. The CDR3 spans 14 residues. The CDR3 DNA reads TGTGCCAGTAGTTCGGGGACAGCTTTTTTTAATTTGTTCTTC. Its translation is CASSSGTAFFNLFF.

The chain recombines TRBV19 with TRBJ1-1, with 7 bases that match TRBD1. This CDR3 comprises 14 residues. The germline V gene encodes CDR1 LNHDA and CDR2 SQIVND (reference sequence). With 5 bases clipped from V and 2 bases from J, the junction kept 5 bases outside the gene matches. The CDR3 region has the DNA TGTGCCAGTAGTCTCGGGACAGCCAACACTGAAGCTTTCTTT. Translated, it gives CASSLGTANTEAFF.

This chain links TRBV4-1 with TRBJ1-6, with a weak D call TRBD1 (5 bases). Germline CDR1 reads MGHRA; CDR2 reads YSYEKL. This CDR3 contains 18 residues. Deletions cut 5 bases from V and 0 bases from J, with 17 bases between. The CDR3 here is CASSVDRTGSSYNSPLHF. DNA of the CDR3: TGCGCCAGCAGCGTAGATCGTACAGGAAGCTCCTATAATTCACCCCTCCACTTT.

The chain employs TRBV6-1 and TRBJ1-2; no clear D. The V and J ends lost 0 bases and 2 bases respectively, with 7 bases between them. There are 14 residues in the CDR3. Germline assignment: CDR1 MNHNS and CDR2 SASEGT. CDR3 residues: CASSEALGNYGYTF. The CDR3 nucleotides read TGTGCCAGCAGTGAAGCGCTTGGGAACTATGGCTACACCTTC.

This clone appeared a few times. This chain uses TRBV19 with TRBJ1-4, with a possible D match to TRBD1 (5 bases). The CDR3 is 15 residues long. CDR1 LNHDA and CDR2 SQIVND come from the germline V gene (reference sequence). V was trimmed by 3 bases and J by 5 bases, leaving 13 bases between them. In nucleotides, the CDR3 is TGTGCCAGTAGTATTCGGGACGCTTTAAATGAAAAACTGTTTTTT. As protein: CASSIRDALNEKLFF.

This clone occurred a few times. The chain carries TRBV13 and TRBJ2-2, with D possibly called TRBD1 or TRBD2 (6 bases each). V was clipped by 5 bases and J by 4 bases, with 17 bases between them. Germline CDR1 is PRHDT and CDR2 is FYEKMQ (reference sequence). This CDR3 has 16 residues. CDR3 DNA: TGTGCCAGCAGCCCCCCCTTGAGGGGGGCCACCGGGGAGCTGTTTTTT. Encoded protein: CASSPPLRGATGELFF.